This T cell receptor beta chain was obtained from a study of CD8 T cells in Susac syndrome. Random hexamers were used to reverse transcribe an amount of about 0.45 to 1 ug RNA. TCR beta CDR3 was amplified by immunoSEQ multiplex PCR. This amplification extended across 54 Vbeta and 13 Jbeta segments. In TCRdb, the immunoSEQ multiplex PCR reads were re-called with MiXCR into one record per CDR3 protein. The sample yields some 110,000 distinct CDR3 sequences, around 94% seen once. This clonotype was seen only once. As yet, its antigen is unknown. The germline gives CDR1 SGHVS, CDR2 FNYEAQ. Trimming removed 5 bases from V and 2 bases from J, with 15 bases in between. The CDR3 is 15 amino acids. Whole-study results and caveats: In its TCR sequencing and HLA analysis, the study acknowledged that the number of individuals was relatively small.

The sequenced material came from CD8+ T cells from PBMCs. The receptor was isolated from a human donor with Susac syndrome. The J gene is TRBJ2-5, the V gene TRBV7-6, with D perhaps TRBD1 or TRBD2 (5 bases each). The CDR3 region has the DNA TGTGCCAGCAGCGAGGGAACAGGCCGGCAAGAGACCCAGTACTTC. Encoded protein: CASSEGTGRQETQYF.